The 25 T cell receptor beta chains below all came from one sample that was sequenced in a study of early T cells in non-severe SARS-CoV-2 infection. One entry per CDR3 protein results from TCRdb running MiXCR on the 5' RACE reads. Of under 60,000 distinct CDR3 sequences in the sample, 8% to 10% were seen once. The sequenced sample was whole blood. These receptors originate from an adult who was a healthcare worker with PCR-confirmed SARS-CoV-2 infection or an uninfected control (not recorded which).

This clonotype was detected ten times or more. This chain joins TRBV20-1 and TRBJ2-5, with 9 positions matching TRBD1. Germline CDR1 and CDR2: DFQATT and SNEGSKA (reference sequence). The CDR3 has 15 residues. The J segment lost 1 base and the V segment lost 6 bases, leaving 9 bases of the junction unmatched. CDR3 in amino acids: CSAHYNRGPQETQYF. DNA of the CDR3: TGCAGTGCCCACTACAACAGGGGGCCCCAAGAGACCCAGTACTTC.

DNA for the CDR3: TGCGCCAGCAGCCCGGAGGCGGATACGCAGTATTTT. Translation gives CASSPEADTQYF. The rearrangement uses TRBV5-1 and TRBJ2-3; maybe TRBD2 (5 bases). The CDR3 totals 12 residues. V dropped 4 bases and J dropped 6 bases, with 9 bases sitting between them. The germline CDR1 and CDR2 sequences are SGHRS and YFSETQ.

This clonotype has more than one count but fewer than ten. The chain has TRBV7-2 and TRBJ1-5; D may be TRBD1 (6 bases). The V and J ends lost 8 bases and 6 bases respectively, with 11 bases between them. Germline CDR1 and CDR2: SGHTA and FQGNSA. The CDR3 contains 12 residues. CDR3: CASGRGAQPQHF. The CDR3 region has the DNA TGTGCCAGCGGCCGGGGGGCTCAGCCCCAGCATTTT. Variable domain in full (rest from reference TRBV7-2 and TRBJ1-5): GAGVSQSPSNKVTEKGKDVELRCDPISGHTALYWYRQSLGQGLEFLIYFQGNSAPDKSGLPSDRFSAERTGGSVSTLTIQRTQQEDSAVYLCASGRGAQPQHFGDGTRLSIL.

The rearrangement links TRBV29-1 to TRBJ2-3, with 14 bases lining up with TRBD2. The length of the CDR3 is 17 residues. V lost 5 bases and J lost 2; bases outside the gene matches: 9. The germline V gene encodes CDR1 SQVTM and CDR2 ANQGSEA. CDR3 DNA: TGCAGCGTTTGGACTAGCGGGAGGCCGTCAATCACAGATACGCAGTATTTT. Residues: CSVWTSGRPSITDTQYF.

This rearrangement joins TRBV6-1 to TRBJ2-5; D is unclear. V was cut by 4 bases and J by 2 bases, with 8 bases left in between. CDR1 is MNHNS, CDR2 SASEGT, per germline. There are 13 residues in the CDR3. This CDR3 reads CASSAGLQETQYF. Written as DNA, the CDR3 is TGTGCCAGCAGTGCAGGTTTGCAAGAGACCCAGTACTTC.

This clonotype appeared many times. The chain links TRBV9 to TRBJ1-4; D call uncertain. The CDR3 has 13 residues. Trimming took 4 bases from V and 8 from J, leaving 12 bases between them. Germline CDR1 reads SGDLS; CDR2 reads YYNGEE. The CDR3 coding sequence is TGTGCCAGCAGCCTACGGGCGGGGGAAAAACTGTTTTTT. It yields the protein CASSLRAGEKLFF.

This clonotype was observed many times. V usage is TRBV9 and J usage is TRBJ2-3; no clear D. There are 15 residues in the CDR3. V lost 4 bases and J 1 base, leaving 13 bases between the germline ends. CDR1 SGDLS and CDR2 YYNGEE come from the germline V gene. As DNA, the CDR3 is TGTGCCAGCAGCTCCCGCCTCGTCGGCACAGATACGCAGTATTTT. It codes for CASSSRLVGTDTQYF.

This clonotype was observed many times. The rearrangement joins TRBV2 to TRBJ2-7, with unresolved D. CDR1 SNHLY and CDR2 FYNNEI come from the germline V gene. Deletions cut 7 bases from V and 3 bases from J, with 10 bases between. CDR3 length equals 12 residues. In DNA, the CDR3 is TGTGCCAGCACAGACATAGGCTACGAGCAGTACTTC. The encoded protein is CASTDIGYEQYF.

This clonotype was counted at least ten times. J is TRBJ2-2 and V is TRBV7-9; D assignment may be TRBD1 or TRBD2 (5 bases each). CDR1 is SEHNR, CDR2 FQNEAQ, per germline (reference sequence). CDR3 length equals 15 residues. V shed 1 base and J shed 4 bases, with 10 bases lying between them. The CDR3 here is CASSLGGAPTGELFF. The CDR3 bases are TGTGCCAGCAGCTTAGGAGGGGCCCCCACCGGGGAGCTGTTTTTT.

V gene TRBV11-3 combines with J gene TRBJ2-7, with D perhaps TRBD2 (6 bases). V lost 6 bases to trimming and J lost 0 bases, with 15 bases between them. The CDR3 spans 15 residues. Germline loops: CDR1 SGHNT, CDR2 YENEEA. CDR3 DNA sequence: TGTGCCAGCAGTAGGAGTCGGGAGAGCTCCTACGAGCAGTACTTC. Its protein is CASSRSRESSYEQYF.

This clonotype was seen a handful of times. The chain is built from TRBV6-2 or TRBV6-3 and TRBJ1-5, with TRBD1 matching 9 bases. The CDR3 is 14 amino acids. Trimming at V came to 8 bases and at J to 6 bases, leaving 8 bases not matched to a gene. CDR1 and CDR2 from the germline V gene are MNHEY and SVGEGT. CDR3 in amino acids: CASGGTGSGQPQHF. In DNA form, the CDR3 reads TGTGCCAGCGGGGGGACAGGGTCTGGTCAGCCCCAGCATTTT.

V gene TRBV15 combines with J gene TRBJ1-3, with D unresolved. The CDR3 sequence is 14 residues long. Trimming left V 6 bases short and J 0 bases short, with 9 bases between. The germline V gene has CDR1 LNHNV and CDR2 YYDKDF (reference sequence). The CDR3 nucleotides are TGTGCCACCAGTAACCCGGGCTCTGGAAACACCATATATTTT. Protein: CATSNPGSGNTIYF.

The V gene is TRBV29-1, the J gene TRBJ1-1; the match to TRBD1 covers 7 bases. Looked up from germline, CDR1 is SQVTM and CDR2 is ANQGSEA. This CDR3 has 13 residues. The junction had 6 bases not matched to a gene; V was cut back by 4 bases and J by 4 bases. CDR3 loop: CSVVEGAITEAFF. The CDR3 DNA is TGCAGCGTTGTGGAGGGGGCGATCACTGAAGCTTTCTTT. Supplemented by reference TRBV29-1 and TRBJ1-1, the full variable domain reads SAVISQKPSRDICQRGTSLTIQCQVDSQVTMMFWYRQQPGQSLTLIATANQGSEATYESGFVIDKFPISRPNLTFSTLTVSNMSPEDSSIYLCSVVEGAITEAFFGQGTRLTVV.

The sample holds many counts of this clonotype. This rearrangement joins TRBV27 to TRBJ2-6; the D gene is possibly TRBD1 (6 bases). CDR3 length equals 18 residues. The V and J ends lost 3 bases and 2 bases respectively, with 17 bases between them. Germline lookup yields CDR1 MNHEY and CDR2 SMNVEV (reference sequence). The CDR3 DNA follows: TGTGCCAGCAGTTTGTTGAAGACAGGAACCCCTGGGGCCAACGTCCTGACTTTC. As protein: CASSLLKTGTPGANVLTF. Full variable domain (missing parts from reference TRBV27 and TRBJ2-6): EAQVTQNPRYLITVTGKKLTVTCSQNMNHEYMSWYRQDPGLGLRQIYYSMNVEVTDKGDVPEGYKVSRKEKRNFPLILESPSPNQTSLYFCASSLLKTGTPGANVLTFGAGSRLTVL.

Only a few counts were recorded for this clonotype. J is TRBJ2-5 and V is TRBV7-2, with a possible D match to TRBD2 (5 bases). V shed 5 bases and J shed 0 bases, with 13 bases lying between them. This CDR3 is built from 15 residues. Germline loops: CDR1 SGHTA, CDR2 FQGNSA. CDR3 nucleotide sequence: TGTGCCAGCAGCCCCTTGGACTGGGACCAAGAGACCCAGTACTTC. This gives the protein CASSPLDWDQETQYF.

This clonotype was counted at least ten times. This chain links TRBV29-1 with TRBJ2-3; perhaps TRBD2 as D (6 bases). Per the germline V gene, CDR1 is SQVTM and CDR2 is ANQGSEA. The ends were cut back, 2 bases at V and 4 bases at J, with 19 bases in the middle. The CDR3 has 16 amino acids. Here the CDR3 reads CSVERRLGVSADTQYF. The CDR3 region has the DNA TGCAGCGTTGAACGACGACTAGGAGTTTCAGCAGATACGCAGTATTTT.

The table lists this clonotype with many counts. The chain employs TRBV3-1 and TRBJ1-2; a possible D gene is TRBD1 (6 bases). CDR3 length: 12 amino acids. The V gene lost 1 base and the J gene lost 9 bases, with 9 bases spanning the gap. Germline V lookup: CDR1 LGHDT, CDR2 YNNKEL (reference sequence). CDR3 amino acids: CASSQVGARYTF. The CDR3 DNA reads TGTGCCAGCAGCCAAGTGGGGGCTCGCTACACCTTC.

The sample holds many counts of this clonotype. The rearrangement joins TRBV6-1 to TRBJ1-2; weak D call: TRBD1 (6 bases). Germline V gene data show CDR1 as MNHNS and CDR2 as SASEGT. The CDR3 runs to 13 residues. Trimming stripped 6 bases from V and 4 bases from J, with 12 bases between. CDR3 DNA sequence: TGTGCCAGCAGGTCGACAGGAACCTATGGCTACACCTTC. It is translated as CASRSTGTYGYTF.

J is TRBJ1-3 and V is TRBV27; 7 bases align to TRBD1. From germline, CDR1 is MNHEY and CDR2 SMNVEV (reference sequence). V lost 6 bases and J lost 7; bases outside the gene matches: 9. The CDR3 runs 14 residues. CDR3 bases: TGTGCCAGCAGCTACAGGGGCCTTGGTAACACCATATATTTT. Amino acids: CASSYRGLGNTIYF.

CDR3 in amino acids: CASSQGQRHLVEKLFF. CDR3 in DNA: TGTGCCAGCAGCCAAGGACAAAGGCATCTTGTCGAAAAACTGTTTTTT. The chain employs TRBV4-2 and TRBJ1-4; D ambiguous. Trimming removed 1 base from V and 8 bases from J, with 17 bases in between. The germline V gene encodes CDR1 LGHNA and CDR2 YNFKEQ. There are 16 residues in the CDR3.

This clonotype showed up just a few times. CDR3 sequence (DNA): TGTGCCAGCAGCTTAGTTGTGGGCGAGGGCACTGAAGCTTTCTTT. Its protein is CASSLVVGEGTEAFF. The chain carries TRBV7-9 and TRBJ1-1; D gene uncertain. Looked up from germline, CDR1 is SEHNR and CDR2 is FQNEAQ (reference sequence). This CDR3 region has 15 residues. With 1 base removed from V and 4 bases from J, the gap between germline ends came to 13 bases. Based on the CDR3 plus reference TRBV7-9 and TRBJ1-1, the full variable domain is DTGVSQNPRHKITKRGQNVTFRCDPISEHNRLYWYRQTLGQGPEFLTYFQNEAQLEKSRLLSDRFSAERPKGSFSTLEIQRTEQGDSAMYLCASSLVVGEGTEAFFGQGTRLTVV.

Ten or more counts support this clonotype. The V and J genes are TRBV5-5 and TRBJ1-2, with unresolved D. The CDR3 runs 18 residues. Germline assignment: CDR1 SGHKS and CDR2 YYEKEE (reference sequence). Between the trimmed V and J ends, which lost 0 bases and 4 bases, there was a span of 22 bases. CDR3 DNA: TGTGCCAGCAGCTTGGTTCGGGAGGGCATACGACCGATCTATGGCTACACCTTC. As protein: CASSLVREGIRPIYGYTF.

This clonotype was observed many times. The DNA for the CDR3 is TGTGCCAGCAGCTCGTCCGGGACAGGGGTCCACGAGCAGTACTTC. It is translated as CASSSSGTGVHEQYF. The chain has TRBV7-9 and TRBJ2-7; 10 bases map to TRBD1. Germline V gene sequence: CDR1 SEHNR, CDR2 FQNEAQ (reference sequence). The CDR3 extends over 15 amino acids. V gave up 4 bases and J gave up 5 bases; unmatched junction bases: 8. The full variable domain, in which reference TRBV7-9 and TRBJ2-7 provide the parts outside the CDR3, is DTGVSQNPRHKITKRGQNVTFRCDPISEHNRLYWYRQTLGQGPEFLTYFQNEAQLEKSRLLSDRFSAERPKGSFSTLEIQRTEQGDSAMYLCASSSSGTGVHEQYFGPGTRLTVT.

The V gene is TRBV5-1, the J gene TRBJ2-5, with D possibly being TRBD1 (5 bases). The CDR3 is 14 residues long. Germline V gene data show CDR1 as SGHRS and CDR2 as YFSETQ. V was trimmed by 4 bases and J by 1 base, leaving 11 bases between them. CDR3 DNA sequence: TGCGCCAGCAGCCTGACAGTCCTCCAAGAGACCCAGTACTTC. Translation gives CASSLTVLQETQYF.

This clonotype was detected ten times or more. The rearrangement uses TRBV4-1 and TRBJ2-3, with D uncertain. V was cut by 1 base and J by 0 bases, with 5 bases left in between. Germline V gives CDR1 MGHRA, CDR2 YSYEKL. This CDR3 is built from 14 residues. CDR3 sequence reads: CASSQVGSTDTQYF. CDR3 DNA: TGCGCCAGCAGCCAAGTGGGGAGCACAGATACGCAGTATTTT.